The present T cell receptor beta chain was sequenced within a study of tumor-infiltrating lymphocytes in oesophageal squamous cell carcinoma. This clonotype was detected many times. The germline gives CDR1 SGHDT, CDR2 YYEEEE. V was cut by 2 bases and J by 0 bases, with 8 bases left in between. There are 14 residues in the CDR3. TCRdb passed the PCR reads through MiXCR, listing each CDR3 protein once. The top ten hold 33% of the sample, which has under 20,000 distinct CDR3 sequences, less than 55% seen once. The receptor was isolated from a female donor with esophageal squamous cell carcinoma. The rearrangement joins TRBV5-6 to TRBJ1-1, with D perhaps matching TRBD1 (6 bases). The specimen sequenced was normal esophageal tissue next to the tumor. CDR3 sequence: CASSFGTLNTEAFF. DNA of the CDR3: TGTGCCAGCAGCTTCGGGACACTGAACACTGAAGCTTTCTTT.